The clone carrying this T cell receptor (beta chain) was seen once. It may be a read error: a sequence one base away is much more abundant. Each ophthalmopathy patient scored at least 3 on the Clinical Activity Score and at least 4 on NOSPECS grade, with duration under 3 months. This specimen belongs to a study of T cells in Graves' hyperthyroidism and ophthalmopathy. This CDR3 contains 16 residues. CDR1 and CDR2 from the germline V gene are LGHDT and YNNKEL (reference sequence). Researchers took RNA transcripts and amplified the TCR beta CDR3 regions from them. A set of HTBI primers served as the primers for a first-round RT-PCR of the TCR CDR3. TCRdb used MiXCR to reprocess the multiplex PCR reads, holding one entry per CDR3 protein. The sample yields fewer than 750,000 distinct CDR3 sequences, roughly 14% seen once.

The sequence was collected from a woman between 50 and 59 years old with Graves' ophthalmopathy. The chain carries TRBV3-1 and TRBJ2-3; 10 nucleotides align to TRBD1. The material sequenced was blood. The chain's CDR3 is CASNQVRDRGGDTQYF. The CDR3 region has the DNA TGTGCCAGCAACCAAGTCCGGGACAGGGGAGGAGATACGCAGTATTTT.